Below, 28 T cell receptor beta chains from the same sample are listed, as sequenced in a study of CD8+CD57+ T cells in acquired aplastic anemia. Profiling of TCR beta VDJ combinations and CDR3 sequences used genomic DNA as template. MiXCR, applied by TCRdb to the reads, yields one record per CDR3 protein. The sample consists of 33,000 or so distinct CDR3 sequences, more than 75% of them appearing once. The material sequenced was sorted CD4+, CD8+, or CD8+CD57+ T cells (not recorded which) from PBMCs. The receptor source for this set is a human donor in good health, serving as a control.

V is TRBV19 and J is TRBJ2-7; D possibly corresponds to TRBD1 (6 bases). The germline CDR1 and CDR2 sequences are LNHDA and SQIVND (reference sequence). CDR3 length: 14 amino acids. Trimming left V 2 bases short and J 3 bases short, with 11 bases between. As DNA, the CDR3 is TGTGCCAGTAGTATATCCGGCAGGGGCTACGAGCAGTACTTC. Translating gives CASSISGRGYEQYF.

The chain couples TRBV29-1 to TRBJ2-2; the D gene is possibly TRBD2 (5 bases). CDR1 and CDR2 (germline): SQVTM, ANQGSEA. The CDR3 runs to 13 residues. Trimming left V 8 bases short and J 1 base short, with 11 bases between. The CDR3 protein is CSFWTENTGELFF. The CDR3 DNA follows: TGCAGCTTTTGGACTGAGAACACCGGGGAGCTGTTTTTT.

This clonotype ranks as medium-sized. The germline gene is not matched at one end of the junction; a read error may be the cause. The chain couples TRBV7-9 to TRBJ1-1; no definite D call. The CDR3 runs 12 residues. Germline loops: CDR1 SEHNR, CDR2 FQNEAQ (reference sequence). CDR3 coding DNA: TGTGCCAGCAGCCTAGCAGGCACTGAAGCTTTCTTT. This gives the protein CASSLAGTEAFF.

V is TRBV10-3 and J is TRBJ1-1, with D hard to call. Germline lookup yields CDR1 ENHRY and CDR2 SYGVKD. V was pared by 4 bases and J by 6 bases, with 12 bases between. The CDR3 consists of 13 residues. Here the CDR3 reads CAISVRTEAEAFF. DNA for the CDR3: TGTGCCATCAGTGTACGGACGGAAGCTGAAGCTTTCTTT.

The chain has TRBV19 and TRBJ1-1; D is possibly TRBD1 (6 bases). The CDR3 loop spans 13 amino acids. V lost 2 bases and J lost 3, with 7 bases in between. CDR1 and CDR2 from the germline V gene are LNHDA and SQIVND (reference sequence). DNA of the CDR3: TGTGCCAGTAGTATACAGGGGCACACTGAAGCTTTCTTT. Its protein is CASSIQGHTEAFF.

This sequence joins TRBV29-1 and TRBJ1-6; D not certain. The ends were cut back, 7 bases at V and 1 base at J, with 11 bases in the middle. Germline CDR1 SQVTM, CDR2 ANQGSEA. The CDR3 length is 14 residues. CDR3 sequence (DNA): TGCAGCGCACGGACGGATTCCTATAATTCACCCCTCCACTTT. It is translated as CSARTDSYNSPLHF.

The V call is TRBV6-1, the J call TRBJ2-7; 7 bases fit TRBD2. The V segment lost 6 bases and the J segment 2 bases; nucleotides outside the gene matches: 7. There are 14 residues in the CDR3. CDR1 MNHNS and CDR2 SASEGT come from the germline V gene. Here the CDR3 reads CASRQTSATYEQYF. In DNA, the CDR3 is TGTGCCAGCAGACAAACTAGCGCGACCTACGAGCAGTACTTC.

The chain combines TRBV6-1 with TRBJ1-5; 9 bases are shared with TRBD1. V trimming: 3 bases; J trimming: 4 bases; junction bases outside the gene matches: 4. This CDR3 spans 15 amino acids. Germline V lookup: CDR1 MNHNS, CDR2 SASEGT. The CDR3 is CASSEGQGGNQPQHF. CDR3 in DNA: TGTGCCAGCAGTGAGGGACAGGGTGGGAATCAGCCCCAGCATTTT.

The rearrangement joins TRBV25-1 to TRBJ1-4; D gene unclear. There are 14 residues in the CDR3. Trimming removed 4 bases from V and 6 bases from J, with 12 bases in between. The germline CDR1 and CDR2 sequences are MGHDK and SYGVNS. The CDR3: CASSVRGNDEKLFF. CDR3 DNA sequence: TGTGCCAGCAGTGTCCGAGGGAATGATGAAAAACTGTTTTTT.

The rearrangement joins TRBV11-2 to TRBJ2-7; tentatively, D is TRBD2 (6 bases). CDR1 is SGHAT, CDR2 FQNNGV, per germline. Deletions cut 3 bases from V and 2 bases from J, with 11 bases between. The CDR3 has 14 amino acids. CDR3 sequence: CASSFEGGTYEQYF. In nucleotides, the CDR3 is TGTGCCAGCAGCTTTGAAGGAGGGACCTACGAGCAGTACTTC.

In this sample, this clonotype turned up a few times. V usage is TRBV7-2 and J usage is TRBJ2-7, with D unresolved. CDR1 and CDR2 from the germline V gene are SGHTA and FQGNSA. Trimming shortened V by 5 bases and J by 0 bases, and 2 bases separated the two germline ends. This CDR3 is built from 11 residues. In DNA form, the CDR3 reads TGTGCCAGCAGCCACTCCTACGAGCAGTACTTC. Its protein is CASSHSYEQYF.

The rearrangement uses TRBV27 and TRBJ2-7; D tentatively fits TRBD1 or TRBD2 (5 bases each). The CDR3 totals 13 residues. Between the trimmed V and J ends, which lost 10 bases and 6 bases, there was a span of 19 bases. Germline CDR1 reads MNHEY; CDR2 reads SMNVEV (reference sequence). The CDR3 sequence: CAISVGDRGEQYF. CDR3 DNA sequence: TGTGCCATCTCTGTGGGGGACCGAGGCGAGCAGTACTTC.

V is TRBV7-9 and J is TRBJ1-5; 8 nucleotides match TRBD1. This CDR3 region has 15 residues. Trimming removed 2 bases from V and 3 bases from J; junction bases left unmatched: 3. From germline, CDR1 is SEHNR and CDR2 FQNEAQ (reference sequence). This chain's CDR3 is CASSLQGAPNQPQHF. CDR3 sequence (DNA): TGTGCCAGCAGCTTACAGGGGGCACCCAATCAGCCCCAGCATTTT.

This clonotype has more than one count but fewer than ten. This rearrangement joins TRBV7-3 to TRBJ1-1, with D hard to call. CDR1 and CDR2 from the germline V gene are SGHTA and FQGTGA. The CDR3 contains 13 residues. The V end lost 0 bases, the J end lost 5 bases, and 7 bases lay between the germline ends. This CDR3 reads CASSLTGRTEAFF. The CDR3 coding sequence is TGTGCCAGCAGCTTAACGGGCAGGACTGAAGCTTTCTTT. The variable domain in full, completed from reference TRBV7-3 and TRBJ1-1, reads GAGVSQTPSNKVTEKGKYVELRCDPISGHTALYWYRQSLGQGPEFLIYFQGTGAADDSGLPNDRFFAVRPEGSVSTLKIQRTERGDSAVYLCASSLTGRTEAFFGQGTRLTVV.

In its sample, this clonotype was seen once. The chain is built from TRBV20-1 and TRBJ2-7, with 11 bases matching TRBD2. The CDR3 covers 13 residues. Germline V gene data show CDR1 as DFQATT and CDR2 as SNEGSKA (reference sequence). The ends lost 4 bases at V and 8 bases at J; junction bases unmatched: 7. The chain's CDR3 is CSANLAGGPKQYF. CDR3 in DNA: TGCAGTGCTAATTTAGCGGGGGGGCCGAAGCAGTACTTC.

The V call is TRBV11-2, the J call TRBJ2-3, with 8 bases matching TRBD2. Germline V CDR1 and CDR2: SGHAT, FQNNGV. With V trimmed by 5 bases and J by 5 bases, 18 bases remained unmatched. This CDR3 has 18 residues. The chain's CDR3 is CASSTHSGGRTGGDTQYF. The CDR3 coding sequence is TGTGCCAGCAGCACTCACTCGGGGGGGCGTACCGGGGGAGATACGCAGTATTTT.

V gene TRBV29-1 combines with J gene TRBJ2-7, with TRBD1 identical over 7 bases. J lost 3 bases, V lost 4 bases, and 6 bases had no gene match. The CDR3 runs to 13 residues. Germline values: CDR1 SQVTM, CDR2 ANQGSEA. The CDR3 loop is CSVARTGGYEQYF. CDR3 coding DNA: TGCAGCGTTGCTCGGACAGGCGGCTACGAGCAGTACTTC.

This chain joins TRBV7-2 and TRBJ2-6; perhaps TRBD2 as D (6 bases). Trimming stripped 10 bases from V and 1 base from J, with 11 bases between. This CDR3 is built from 14 residues. Looked up from germline, CDR1 is SGHTA and CDR2 is FQGNSA. The CDR3 coding sequence is TGTGCCACAGCGGCGGGGTCTGGGGCCAACGTCCTGACTTTC. Amino acids: CATAAGSGANVLTF.

This clonotype has a handful of counts. The V and J genes are TRBV25-1 and TRBJ2-7, with TRBD2 matching 7 bases. CDR1 is MGHDK, CDR2 SYGVNS, per germline. V shed 6 bases, J shed 5 bases, and the junction held 10 bases outside the gene matches. The CDR3 loop spans 14 amino acids. CDR3 residues: CASSGPPAGDEQYF. The CDR3 DNA follows: TGTGCCAGCAGCGGGCCCCCGGCGGGGGACGAGCAGTACTTC.

V and J are TRBV10-1 and TRBJ2-3, with TRBD2 matching over 7 bases. The CDR3 is made up of 14 amino acids. CDR1 is WNHNN, CDR2 SYGVQD, per germline (reference sequence). Trimming cost V 3 bases and J 7 bases; bases outside gene matches: 7. The CDR3 nucleotides read TGCGCCAGCAGTGATGGGGGGGTCCCTAATACGCAGTATTTT. This encodes CASSDGGVPNTQYF.

This clonotype has only one observation. Its ends do not fully match the called genes, so a read error is possible. V usage is TRBV29-1 and J usage is TRBJ2-7; TRBD1 aligns across 9 bases. The CDR3 consists of 14 residues. The germline V gene has CDR1 SQVTM and CDR2 ANQGSEA. The DNA of the CDR3 is TGTAGCGTGGCTGGGACAGGGATCTTCTACGAGCTGTACTTC. This gives the protein CSVAGTGIFYELYF.

This chain joins TRBV19 and TRBJ1-2; the D is unclear. The CDR3 is 12 amino acids. Trimming took 7 bases from V and 2 from J, leaving 8 bases between them. CDR1 and CDR2 (germline): LNHDA, SQIVND (reference sequence). CDR3 sequence (DNA): TGTGCCAGTACCACCCTCAACTATGGCTACACCTTC. It specifies CASTTLNYGYTF.

The chain joins TRBV15 to TRBJ2-1; D possibly corresponds to TRBD1 (6 bases). The CDR3 is 16 amino acids. Germline V gene data show CDR1 as LNHNV and CDR2 as YYDKDF (reference sequence). The V and J ends lost 1 base and 3 bases respectively, with 13 bases between them. CDR3 loop: CATSRVTGPGYNEQFF. The CDR3, as DNA: TGTGCCACCAGCAGAGTGACAGGCCCGGGCTACAATGAGCAGTTCTTC.

The chain carries TRBV25-1 and TRBJ1-5; D unresolved. Germline V gene sequence: CDR1 MGHDK, CDR2 SYGVNS. Trimming stripped 2 bases from V and 7 bases from J, with 18 bases between. This CDR3 comprises 16 residues. The DNA for the CDR3 is TGTGCCAGCAGTGAAGGGTCCGGGGTGATGAGCCAGCCCCAGCATTTT. It specifies CASSEGSGVMSQPQHF.

In its sample, this clonotype was seen many times. The DNA for the CDR3 is TGTGCCAGCAGTGGGACAGGGTTGGACACCGGGGAGCTGTTTTTT. This sequence encodes CASSGTGLDTGELFF. The V and J genes are TRBV2 and TRBJ2-2, with 8 bases identical to TRBD1. V dropped 4 bases and J dropped 3; count of bases not matched to a gene: 4. The CDR3 is 15 amino acids. From germline, CDR1 is SNHLY and CDR2 FYNNEI.

The chain recombines TRBV6-1 with TRBJ2-3; TRBD1 matches at 8 bases. The trim removed 5 bases at V and 2 bases at J, leaving 9 bases unmatched. The CDR3 covers 16 residues. CDR1 is MNHNS, CDR2 SASEGT, per germline. This chain's CDR3 is CASSTRQGRVTDTQYF. The CDR3, as DNA: TGTGCCAGCAGTACCCGACAGGGGAGAGTCACAGATACGCAGTATTTT.

The CDR3 sequence is CASSIEWTGGIYEQYF. In nucleotides, the CDR3 is TGTGCCAGTAGTATAGAATGGACAGGGGGGATCTACGAGCAGTACTTC. The J gene is TRBJ2-7, the V gene TRBV19, with TRBD1 identical over 10 bases. V was pared by 0 bases and J by 3 bases, with 5 bases of the junction left unmatched. This CDR3 spans 16 amino acids. Germline-derived CDR1 and CDR2 are LNHDA and SQIVND (reference sequence). Variable domain in full (rest from reference TRBV19 and TRBJ2-7): DGGITQSPKYLFRKEGQNVTLSCEQNLNHDAMYWYRQDPGQGLRLIYYSQIVNDFQKGDIAEGYSVSREKKESFPLTVTSAQKNPTAFYLCASSIEWTGGIYEQYFGPGTRLTVT.

V is TRBV20-1 and J is TRBJ2-1, with 13 bases matching TRBD2. The CDR3 runs 15 residues. Unmatched junction bases numbered 1, after V lost 0 bases and J lost 5 bases. Germline CDR1 is DFQATT and CDR2 is SNEGSKA (reference sequence). In DNA form, the CDR3 reads TGCAGTGCTAGAGAACTAGCGGGGGGGGACAATGAGCAGTTCTTC. Protein product: CSARELAGGDNEQFF.